One sample yielded the 31 T cell receptor beta chains listed below, sequenced in a study of OX40 agonist ivuxolimab in advanced cancers. The repertoire was sequenced with immunoSEQ multiplex PCR; TCRdb's copy has only in-frame clones and lacks some. The sample has tens of thousands of clones, around 90% seen once. Material: CD4+ or CD8+ T cells sorted from blood, obtained in a trial of the OX40 agonist ivuxolimab. Every receptor here comes from an adult with an advanced solid tumor such as melanoma, head and neck, liver or kidney cancer.

The chain has TRBV4-1 and TRBJ2-1; the D gene could be TRBD1 or TRBD2 (6 bases each). Looked up from germline, CDR1 is MGHRA and CDR2 is YSYEKL. Trimming left V 0 bases short and J 3 bases short, with 12 bases between. The CDR3 sequence is 16 residues long. The CDR3 spells CASSQDSRGGYNEQFF. As DNA, the CDR3 is TGCGCCAGCAGCCAAGATTCCAGGGGAGGCTACAATGAGCAGTTCTTC.

This chain connects TRBV29-1 to TRBJ1-1; tentative D call: TRBD1 (5 bases). The CDR3 sequence is 13 residues long. V was shortened by 6 bases and J by 3 bases, with 14 bases between the two germline ends. Germline V gives CDR1 SQVTM, CDR2 ANQGSEA. The CDR3 spells CSVREESDTEAFF. The CDR3 bases are TGCAGCGTCAGGGAAGAATCGGACACTGAAGCTTTCTTT.

The chain has TRBV27 and TRBJ1-4, with 10 bases identical to TRBD1. J gave up 8 bases and V 3 bases, and 6 bases lay outside the gene matches. In germline, CDR1 is MNHEY, CDR2 SMNVEV (reference sequence). This CDR3 is 15 amino acids long. The CDR3 region is CASSLTGGLWEKLFF. Here the CDR3 DNA reads TGTGCCAGCAGTTTGACAGGGGGCCTTTGGGAAAAACTGTTTTTT. The whole variable domain, filled in from reference TRBV27 and TRBJ1-4, reads EAQVTQNPRYLITVTGKKLTVTCSQNMNHEYMSWYRQDPGLGLRQIYYSMNVEVTDKGDVPEGYKVSRKEKRNFPLILESPSPNQTSLYFCASSLTGGLWEKLFFGSGTQLSVL.

This CDR3 reads CASSEPGGRPDTQYF. The CDR3 DNA follows: TGTGCCAGCAGCGAACCGGGGGGCCGCCCAGATACGCAGTATTTT. The V gene is TRBV7-2, the J gene TRBJ2-3; D is perhaps TRBD2 (7 bases). V was shortened by 5 bases and J by 4 bases, with 16 bases between the two germline ends. The germline CDR1 and CDR2 sequences are SGHTA and FQGNSA. The CDR3 spans 15 residues.

This chain connects TRBV7-9 to TRBJ2-7; D may be TRBD2 (5 bases). Germline V lookup: CDR1 SEHNR, CDR2 FQNEAQ (reference sequence). The V and J ends lost 2 bases and 7 bases respectively, with 9 bases between them. The CDR3 spans 12 residues. CDR3 sequence: CASSLTGLEQYF. CDR3 coding DNA: TGTGCCAGCAGCTTAACGGGGTTGGAGCAGTACTTC.

The rearrangement uses TRBV7-9 and TRBJ1-1; D ambiguous. The germline gives CDR1 SEHNR, CDR2 FQNEAQ (reference sequence). The CDR3 is 15 residues long. V was trimmed by 5 bases and J by 2 bases, leaving 15 bases between them. CDR3 coding DNA: TGTGCCAGCAGCCCACTCGACGGCGAAAACACTGAAGCTTTCTTT. Its protein product is CASSPLDGENTEAFF.

The chain uses TRBV10-2 and TRBJ2-1; 7 bases map to TRBD1. This CDR3 region has 14 residues. CDR1 and CDR2 (germline): WSHSY, SAAADI. J gave up 2 bases and V 7 bases, and 5 bases lay outside the gene matches. The CDR3 nucleotides are TGCGCCAGCAAGGGCGACAGGGCCTACAATGAGCAGTTCTTC. Protein sequence: CASKGDRAYNEQFF.

The CDR3 coding sequence is TGTGCCAGCAGCTTAGGGACAGGGTCGGCCTACGAGCAGTACTTC. Translating it yields CASSLGTGSAYEQYF. The V and J genes are TRBV7-8 and TRBJ2-7; 8 positions agree with TRBD1. The CDR3 spans 15 residues. CDR1 SGHVS and CDR2 FQNEAQ come from the germline V gene. V shed 1 base and J 2 bases; nucleotides not matched to a gene: 4.

This chain links TRBV9 with TRBJ1-2; D gene uncertain. V lost 0 bases and J 1 base, leaving 10 bases between the germline ends. The CDR3 has 15 residues. Germline assignment: CDR1 SGDLS and CDR2 YYNGEE. DNA of the CDR3: TGTGCCAGCAGCGTAGGGGCGACACTTAACTATGGCTACACCTTC. Its translation is CASSVGATLNYGYTF.

This chain links TRBV19 with TRBJ2-3; TRBD2 aligns across 7 bases. The CDR3 runs 17 residues. J lost 3 bases, V lost 4 bases, and 13 bases had no gene match. Germline CDR1 is LNHDA and CDR2 is SQIVND (reference sequence). The chain's CDR3 is CASSTRILAERTDTQYF. The CDR3 nucleotides read TGTGCCAGTAGTACCCGAATCCTAGCGGAAAGAACAGATACGCAGTATTTT.

The CDR3 DNA sequence: TGCGCCAGCAGCAAGAGACTAGCGGGAGCTTACGAGCAGTACTTC. Its translation: CASSKRLAGAYEQYF. The genes are TRBV23-1 and TRBJ2-7, with TRBD2 matching 12 bases. TRBV23-1 is sorted into the ORF group, with uncertain function. The CDR3 is 15 amino acids. V was pared by 6 bases and J by 4 bases, with 7 bases of the junction left unmatched.

The V gene is TRBV2, the J gene TRBJ2-1; no reliable D call. CDR3 length: 15 amino acids. V lost 0 bases, J lost 2 bases, and 8 bases lay in between. CDR1 is SNHLY and CDR2 is FYNNEI in the germline V gene. In nucleotides, the CDR3 is TGTGCCAGCAGTGAAGCGGGCTTTACCTACAATGAGCAGTTCTTC. Encoded protein: CASSEAGFTYNEQFF.

J is TRBJ2-1 and V is TRBV11-2; the match to TRBD1 covers 8 bases. With V trimmed by 4 bases and J by 1 base, 3 bases remained unmatched. Germline loops: CDR1 SGHAT, CDR2 FQNNGV. This CDR3 is 15 amino acids long. The CDR3 sequence is CASSSGQGSYNEQFF. As DNA, the CDR3 is TGTGCCAGCAGCTCAGGACAGGGATCCTACAATGAGCAGTTCTTC. Variable domain in full (rest from reference TRBV11-2 and TRBJ2-1): EAGVAQSPRYKIIEKRQSVAFWCNPISGHATLYWYQQILGQGPKLLIQFQNNGVVDDSQLPKDRFSAERLKGVDSTLKIQPAKLEDSAVYLCASSSGQGSYNEQFFGPGTRLTVL.

The chain couples TRBV11-1 to TRBJ2-7; the match to TRBD1 covers 9 bases. CDR3 size: 14 residues. Trimming cost V 5 bases and J 5 bases; bases outside gene matches: 7. Germline V gene lookup returns CDR1 SGHAT and CDR2 FQDESV (reference sequence). DNA for the CDR3: TGTGCCAGCAGCCCACAGGGGGCGGGGAACGAGCAGTACTTC. Its translation: CASSPQGAGNEQYF. Looking up the rest from reference TRBV11-1 and TRBJ2-7 gives the full variable domain: EAEVAQSPRYKITEKSQAVAFWCDPISGHATLYWYRQILGQGPELLVQFQDESVVDDSQLPKDRFSAERLKGVDSTLKIQPAELGDSAMYLCASSPQGAGNEQYFGPGTRLTVT.

The gene calls are TRBV4-1 and TRBJ1-4, with 10 bases fitting TRBD1. Germline loops: CDR1 MGHRA, CDR2 YSYEKL. V lost 1 base, J lost 5 bases, and 4 bases stayed unmatched. The CDR3 has 16 residues. CDR3 region: CASSQGGGQGNEKLFF. In nucleotides, the CDR3 is TGCGCCAGCAGCCAAGGAGGGGGACAGGGGAATGAAAAACTGTTTTTT.

The V call is TRBV18, the J call TRBJ1-3; D is undetermined. Germline-derived CDR1 and CDR2 are KGHSH and LQKENI. The ends were cut back, 3 bases at V and 0 bases at J, with 9 bases in the middle. The CDR3 loop spans 15 amino acids. CDR3 amino acids: CASSPDGISGNTIYF. The CDR3 coding sequence is TGTGCCAGCTCACCTGACGGCATCTCTGGAAACACCATATATTTT.

The CDR3 DNA is TGTGCCAGCAGTGAATGGCCAGGGGCCTCCTACGAGCAGTACTTC. Protein product: CASSEWPGASYEQYF. This rearrangement joins TRBV6-1 to TRBJ2-7, with D perhaps TRBD1 (6 bases). Germline-derived CDR1 and CDR2 are MNHNS and SASEGT. Trimming left V 2 bases short and J 0 bases short, with 11 bases between. The CDR3 covers 15 residues.

This clone appeared once. This sequence joins TRBV5-8 and TRBJ1-5, with D hard to call. Trimming pared 5 bases from V and 5 bases from J, leaving 11 bases between. The CDR3 extends over 13 amino acids. In germline, CDR1 is SGHTS, CDR2 YDEGEE. Here the CDR3 DNA reads TGTGCCAGCAGTTCGGACCGGTATCAGCCCCAGCATTTT. Translating it yields CASSSDRYQPQHF.

The V call is TRBV5-8, the J call TRBJ2-1; D not resolved. The CDR3 sequence is 15 residues long. V was clipped by 0 bases and J by 8 bases, with 15 bases between them. Germline CDR1 reads SGHTS; CDR2 reads YDEGEE. CDR3 sequence (DNA): TGTGCCAGCAGCTTGGAAGCCGCCCACACCCATGAGCAGTTCTTC. Protein product: CASSLEAAHTHEQFF.

The V call is TRBV30, the J call TRBJ2-2, with D possibly being TRBD2 (5 bases). This CDR3 is built from 13 residues. In germline, CDR1 is GTSNPN, CDR2 SVGIG (reference sequence). Trimming took 2 bases from V and 4 from J, leaving 8 bases between them. The CDR3 nucleotides are TGTGCCTGGAGTCACACTAGCACCGGGGAGCTGTTTTTT. It yields the protein CAWSHTSTGELFF.

This chain links TRBV11-3 with TRBJ2-1, with TRBD1 matching 7 bases. The J segment lost 6 bases and the V segment lost 3 bases, leaving 2 bases of the junction unmatched. This CDR3 comprises 13 residues. CDR1 is SGHNT, CDR2 YENEEA, per germline. CDR3 residues: CASSLDRTNEQFF. The CDR3 DNA sequence: TGTGCCAGCAGCTTGGACAGGACCAATGAGCAGTTCTTC.

This chain links TRBV7-3 with TRBJ2-3, with D perhaps TRBD2 (6 bases). Germline V gives CDR1 SGHTA, CDR2 FQGTGA. V lost 5 bases to trimming and J lost 9 bases, with 15 bases between them. The CDR3 is made up of 13 amino acids. CDR3 loop: CASSRRAGGTQYF. The CDR3 nucleotides read TGTGCCAGCAGCCGCAGGGCTGGGGGGACGCAGTATTTT.

This chain links TRBV11-2 with TRBJ2-7; a possible D gene is TRBD2 (7 bases). Germline lookup yields CDR1 SGHAT and CDR2 FQNNGV. This CDR3 is 14 amino acids long. V gave up 2 bases and J gave up 3 bases, with 11 bases separating them. This chain's CDR3 is CASSLRGGNYEQYF. The CDR3 DNA sequence: TGTGCCAGCAGCTTAAGGGGGGGCAACTACGAGCAGTACTTC.

V is TRBV5-3 and J is TRBJ2-2, with 7 bases fitting TRBD2. TRBV5-3 counts as an open reading frame of uncertain function. This CDR3 has 19 residues. The V gene end was trimmed by 3 bases and the J gene end by 6 bases; junction bases not matched to a gene: 20. The CDR3 DNA is TGTGCCAGAAGCTGCGCCGGGCGGGAGAGGCTCGGTAACGCCGGGGAGCTGTTTTTT. It codes for CARSCAGRERLGNAGELFF.

V gene TRBV11-3 combines with J gene TRBJ2-2; D perhaps matches TRBD2 (7 bases). V was cut by 5 bases and J by 6 bases, with 25 bases left in between. Germline values: CDR1 SGHNT, CDR2 YENEEA. This CDR3 region has 18 residues. The CDR3 is CASSPGGASGLSAGELFF. The CDR3 coding sequence is TGTGCCAGCAGCCCTGGGGGGGCTAGCGGCCTCTCCGCCGGGGAGCTGTTTTTT.

The chain uses TRBV10-3 and TRBJ2-7; possibly TRBD1 for D (7 bases). CDR1 is ENHRY, CDR2 SYGVKD, per germline. Trimming took 2 bases from V and 4 from J, leaving 18 bases between them. The CDR3 extends over 16 amino acids. CDR3 residues: CAISEPGQRARYEQYF. In nucleotides, the CDR3 is TGTGCCATCAGTGAGCCGGGACAGCGGGCTCGGTACGAGCAGTACTTC.

The rearrangement links TRBV5-4 to TRBJ2-1; TRBD2 aligns across 13 bases. V lost 8 bases, J lost 6 bases, and 17 bases stayed unmatched. Germline loops: CDR1 SGHNT, CDR2 YYREEE (reference sequence). This CDR3 comprises 18 residues. CDR3: CASSRTSGSVKGFNEQFF. The CDR3 bases are TGTGCCAGTTCGCGGACTAGCGGGAGTGTTAAAGGTTTCAATGAGCAGTTCTTC. Looking up the rest from reference TRBV5-4 and TRBJ2-1 gives the full variable domain: ETGVTQSPTHLIKTRGQQVTLRCSSQSGHNTVSWYQQALGQGPQFIFQYYREEENGRGNFPPRFSGLQFPNYSSELNVNALELDDSALYLCASSRTSGSVKGFNEQFFGPGTRLTVL.

The V gene is TRBV21-1, the J gene TRBJ2-1; TRBD2, the table's D call, was not compared with the DNA. TRBV21-1 counts as a pseudogene. The CDR3 extends over 14 amino acids. CDR3 residues: CASSKGGGDNEQFF. CDR3 DNA: TGTGCCAGCAGCAAAGGGGGGGGAGACAATGAGCAGTTCTTC.

V usage is TRBV7-8 and J usage is TRBJ2-1, with 13 nucleotides matching TRBD2. V lost 2 bases and J lost 0; bases outside the gene matches: 1. Germline V CDR1 and CDR2: SGHVS, FQNEAQ. This CDR3 spans 17 amino acids. DNA of the CDR3: TGTGCCAGCAGCTTAACTAGCGGGAGGGCCTCCTACAATGAGCAGTTCTTC. Translating it yields CASSLTSGRASYNEQFF.

This chain connects TRBV7-9 to TRBJ1-4; D ambiguous. The ends were cut back, 5 bases at V and 7 bases at J, with 8 bases in the middle. The CDR3 covers 12 residues. Germline CDR1 is SEHNR and CDR2 is FQNEAQ (reference sequence). The CDR3 region has the DNA TGTGCCAGCAGCCCACTTGGTGAAAAACTGTTTTTT. Translated: CASSPLGEKLFF.

V and J are TRBV27 and TRBJ2-3; no clear D. The CDR3 consists of 14 residues. Looked up from germline, CDR1 is MNHEY and CDR2 is SMNVEV (reference sequence). The V end lost 3 bases, the J end lost 0 bases, and 7 bases lay between the germline ends. The CDR3 DNA sequence: TGTGCCAGCAGTTTGGTGGCTAGCACAGATACGCAGTATTTT. This encodes CASSLVASTDTQYF.